One sample yielded the 29 T cell receptor beta chains listed below, sequenced in a study of shared clonotypes between healthy human individuals. Here immunoSEQ multiplex PCR was the method, and the copy in TCRdb shows in-frame clones only, minus some. The sample has over a million clones; around 97% are singletons. The sequenced sample consisted of naive CD4+ T cells sorted from blood. Subset meaning: CD45RA+ positively selected. These receptors were collected from a man younger than 40 in good health.

This clone has only one observation. The chain uses TRBV5-4 and TRBJ2-2, with a weak D call TRBD1 (5 bases). Trimming removed 1 base at V and 2 bases at J, with 9 bases between. The germline V gene has CDR1 SGHNT and CDR2 YYREEE (reference sequence). CDR3 length: 15 residues. CDR3 bases: TGTGCCAGCAGCTTGAGGCAGGGCAACACCGGGGAGCTGTTTTTT. It encodes CASSLRQGNTGELFF.

The chain employs TRBV30 and TRBJ2-3; TRBD2 matches at 8 bases. Germline assignment: CDR1 GTSNPN and CDR2 SVGIG (reference sequence). The CDR3 is 15 residues long. The junction had 5 bases not matched to a gene; V was cut back by 0 bases and J by 3 bases. CDR3 DNA: TGTGCCTGGAGTGTATTAGCGGGATTGACAGATACGCAGTATTTT. It codes for CAWSVLAGLTDTQYF.

In the case of this clone: Other DNA sequences in this sample translate to the same CDR3. The chain recombines TRBV6-1 with TRBJ2-1; no reliable D call. CDR1 MNHNS and CDR2 SASEGT come from the germline V gene. Between the trimmed V and J ends, which lost 5 bases and 4 bases, there was a span of 9 bases. There are 13 residues in the CDR3. The CDR3 loop is CASSPTLYNEQFF. The CDR3 DNA reads TGTGCCAGCAGTCCGACGTTATACAATGAGCAGTTCTTC.

This rearrangement joins TRBV9 to TRBJ2-2; 11 positions match TRBD1. This CDR3 has 16 amino acids. V lost 4 bases, J lost 6 bases, and 8 bases stayed unmatched. Germline loops: CDR1 SGDLS, CDR2 YYNGEE. This CDR3 is CASSMAPGQGAGELFF. CDR3 nucleotide sequence: TGTGCCAGCAGCATGGCGCCGGGACAGGGGGCCGGGGAGCTGTTTTTT.

The chain employs TRBV18 and TRBJ2-7; 10 bases fit TRBD1. Germline-derived CDR1 and CDR2 are KGHSH and LQKENI. The CDR3 runs to 14 residues. The V gene end was trimmed by 4 bases and the J gene end by 4 bases; junction bases not matched to a gene: 4. For the CDR3, the DNA is TGTGCCAGCTCACTAGACAGGGGGCAGTACGAGCAGTACTTC. This sequence encodes CASSLDRGQYEQYF.

The CDR3 DNA reads as TGTGCCAGCAGCTTAGGTCAGGGGCCGGAGCAGTTCTTC. Amino acid sequence: CASSLGQGPEQFF. The chain employs TRBV7-7 and TRBJ2-1, with D possibly TRBD1 on 6 matching bases. Germline CDR1 reads SSHAT; CDR2 reads FNYEAQ (reference sequence). The CDR3 consists of 13 residues. Trimming shortened V by 1 base and J by 10 bases, and 11 bases separated the two germline ends.

This sequence joins TRBV5-1 and TRBJ1-4; D is uncertain. V lost 0 bases and J lost 8, with 11 bases in between. CDR1 and CDR2 (germline): SGHRS, YFSETQ. The CDR3 is 14 residues long. CDR3 amino acids: CASSLEGEAEKLFF. DNA of the CDR3: TGCGCCAGCAGCTTGGAGGGAGAGGCGGAAAAACTGTTTTTT.

The gene calls are TRBV10-3 and TRBJ1-1; TRBD1 is a possible D gene (6 bases). CDR1 and CDR2 (germline): ENHRY, SYGVKD. V shed 7 bases and J shed 4 bases, with 13 bases lying between them. This CDR3 has 13 amino acids. CDR3 residues: CAIKQGKATEAFF. The DNA of the CDR3 is TGTGCCATCAAACAGGGAAAAGCCACTGAAGCTTTCTTT.

The chain employs TRBV19 and TRBJ2-2, with 9 bases identical to TRBD1. V shed 1 base, J shed 3 bases, and the junction held 3 bases outside the gene matches. The germline V gene has CDR1 LNHDA and CDR2 SQIVND (reference sequence). This CDR3 region has 16 residues. As DNA, the CDR3 is TGTGCCAGTAGTATAGTTGGGACAGGGTACACCGGGGAGCTGTTTTTT. This gives the protein CASSIVGTGYTGELFF.

In this sample, this clone turned up a few times. This chain connects TRBV7-8 to TRBJ1-1; the D gene is possibly TRBD1 (5 bases). CDR3 length: 14 amino acids. Germline CDR1 is SGHVS and CDR2 is FQNEAQ. Deletions cut 4 bases from V and 3 bases from J, with 12 bases between. The CDR3 bases are TGTGCCAGCAGCTCCCAGGGTGGAGACACTGAAGCTTTCTTT. This sequence encodes CASSSQGGDTEAFF.

The chain recombines TRBV5-4 with TRBJ2-7, with unresolved D. Germline V lookup: CDR1 SGHNT, CDR2 YYREEE (reference sequence). V gave up 2 bases and J gave up 7 bases, with 19 bases separating them. The CDR3 is made up of 15 amino acids. The CDR3: CASSFTDRPSQEQYF. Here the CDR3 DNA reads TGTGCCAGCAGCTTCACCGATCGGCCGAGCCAAGAGCAGTACTTC.

A note on this clone: Distinct nucleotide sequences in the sample also encode this CDR3. The chain uses TRBV5-1 and TRBJ1-2; no definite D call. Germline V gene sequence: CDR1 SGHRS, CDR2 YFSETQ. The CDR3 spans 13 residues. With 0 bases removed from V and 2 bases from J, the gap between germline ends came to 5 bases. CDR3 region: CASSLGENYGYTF. The DNA for the CDR3 is TGCGCCAGCAGCTTGGGGGAAAACTATGGCTACACCTTC.

There are a few counts of this clone. V usage is TRBV9 and J usage is TRBJ2-7, with 7 bases identical to TRBD2. The CDR3 extends over 16 amino acids. The J segment lost 5 bases and the V segment lost 0 bases, leaving 11 bases of the junction unmatched. Per germline, CDR1 SGDLS and CDR2 YYNGEE. The CDR3 region is CASSVGGGGEFNEQYF. The CDR3 DNA follows: TGTGCCAGCAGCGTAGGCGGTGGGGGGGAGTTCAACGAGCAGTACTTC.

This clone was found once. The chain combines TRBV29-1 with TRBJ2-7; 14 bases are a match to TRBD2. CDR1 SQVTM and CDR2 ANQGSEA come from the germline V gene. V was pared by 6 bases and J by 5 bases, with 6 bases of the junction left unmatched. The CDR3 is 14 amino acids. The CDR3 spells CSVGTSGRIHEQYF. CDR3 bases: TGCAGCGTCGGGACTAGCGGGAGAATCCACGAGCAGTACTTC.

The chain combines TRBV28 with TRBJ2-3; 12 nucleotides align to TRBD2. V shed 5 bases and J 10 bases; nucleotides not matched to a gene: 13. The V gene's germline CDR1 is MDHEN and CDR2 SYDVKM. There are 16 residues in the CDR3. The CDR3 DNA sequence: TGTGCCAGCAGTAGTAGGGCTAGCGGGAGGGCCAATCCGCAGTATTTT. This encodes CASSSRASGRANPQYF.

V and J are TRBV28 and TRBJ1-1; TRBD1 is a possible D gene (5 bases). The ends were cut back, 7 bases at V and 3 bases at J, with 30 bases in the middle. The CDR3 consists of 19 residues. The germline V gene has CDR1 MDHEN and CDR2 SYDVKM. Here the CDR3 reads CASINLVGQGTGLDTEAFF. In nucleotides, the CDR3 is TGTGCCAGCATCAATTTAGTAGGGCAGGGAACAGGTCTTGACACTGAAGCTTTCTTT.

The chain recombines TRBV5-4 with TRBJ2-7, with D perhaps matching TRBD2 (6 bases). This CDR3 is 14 amino acids long. V was shortened by 4 bases and J by 2 bases, with 13 bases between the two germline ends. CDR1 is SGHNT, CDR2 YYREEE, per germline (reference sequence). In nucleotides, the CDR3 is TGTGCCAGCAGCCTGGCCCGGGAGCCCTACGAGCAGTACTTC. Its protein product is CASSLAREPYEQYF.

The genes are TRBV5-1 and TRBJ1-3; D is undetermined. The CDR3 is made up of 12 amino acids. V was shortened by 2 bases and J by 4 bases, with 4 bases between the two germline ends. Germline-derived CDR1 and CDR2 are SGHRS and YFSETQ. This chain's CDR3 is CASSLQGNTIYF. The DNA for the CDR3 is TGCGCCAGCAGCTTACAGGGAAACACCATATATTTT.

This clone came up once. This chain joins TRBV19 and TRBJ2-7; 7 bases agree with TRBD1. V gave up 8 bases and J gave up 1 base; unmatched junction bases: 8. The CDR3 length is 14 residues. Germline V CDR1 and CDR2: LNHDA, SQIVND (reference sequence). The CDR3 DNA is TGTGCCAGTTCTTGGGACAGCCGATCCTACGAGCAGTACTTC. This translates into CASSWDSRSYEQYF. Full variable domain (outside the CDR3, taken from reference TRBV19 and TRBJ2-7): DGGITQSPKYLFRKEGQNVTLSCEQNLNHDAMYWYRQDPGQGLRLIYYSQIVNDFQKGDIAEGYSVSREKKESFPLTVTSAQKNPTAFYLCASSWDSRSYEQYFGPGTRLTVT.

This rearrangement joins TRBV6-4 to TRBJ2-2, with TRBD2 identical over 7 bases. V shed 2 bases and J 2 bases; nucleotides not matched to a gene: 11. Germline CDR1 reads MRHNA; CDR2 reads SNTAGT. This CDR3 has 18 amino acids. The CDR3 DNA sequence: TGTGCCAGCAGTGACCTTCCCCTCGCGGGAGTCAACACCGGGGAGCTGTTTTTT. Protein sequence: CASSDLPLAGVNTGELFF.

The V call is TRBV11-2, the J call TRBJ2-4; TRBD1 aligns across 8 bases. The ends lost 5 bases at V and 4 bases at J; junction bases unmatched: 7. This CDR3 contains 15 residues. The germline CDR1 and CDR2 sequences are SGHAT and FQNNGV. CDR3 sequence (DNA): TGTGCCAGCAGCAGACCCGGGACAGGAAAAAACATTCAGTACTTC. Its protein product is CASSRPGTGKNIQYF.

The chain recombines TRBV28 with TRBJ2-3; 12 bases align to TRBD2. Germline assignment: CDR1 MDHEN and CDR2 SYDVKM. With 5 bases clipped from V and 2 bases from J, the junction kept 5 bases outside the gene matches. The CDR3 is made up of 16 amino acids. CDR3 DNA: TGTGCCAGCAGTCTCCGACTAGCGGGAGACACAGATACGCAGTATTTT. Its protein is CASSLRLAGDTDTQYF.

The chain has TRBV5-4 and TRBJ2-1, with D perhaps being TRBD1 or TRBD2 (5 bases each). V gave up 4 bases and J gave up 3 bases, with 14 bases separating them. Germline V CDR1 and CDR2: SGHNT, YYREEE (reference sequence). This CDR3 has 15 residues. The CDR3 DNA follows: TGTGCCAGCAGCCCGAAGGGACCTAACTACAATGAGCAGTTCTTC. Translating gives CASSPKGPNYNEQFF.

The chain links TRBV11-3 to TRBJ2-2; D not resolved. This CDR3 contains 14 residues. From germline, CDR1 is SGHNT and CDR2 YENEEA. Trimming stripped 0 bases from V and 6 bases from J, with 8 bases between. The CDR3 DNA is TGTGCCAGCAGCTTAGATCTGGGGTCCGGGGAGCTGTTTTTT. This translates into CASSLDLGSGELFF.

This clone appeared once. This chain links TRBV5-1 with TRBJ2-5; D is possibly TRBD2 (5 bases). The germline CDR1 and CDR2 sequences are SGHRS and YFSETQ. Trimming took 0 bases from V and 5 from J, leaving 17 bases between them. CDR3 size: 16 residues. The CDR3 region is CASSLDASRRSETQYF. The CDR3 DNA reads TGCGCCAGCAGCTTGGATGCTAGCCGGCGCTCGGAGACCCAGTACTTC.

The rearrangement links TRBV19 to TRBJ2-2; D remains unclear. The V end was cut by 3 bases, the J end by 5 bases, with 13 bases between. The V gene's germline CDR1 is LNHDA and CDR2 SQIVND (reference sequence). CDR3 size: 15 residues. The CDR3 DNA is TGTGCCAGTAGTATCGTTTCGGTGGGGACCGGGGAGCTGTTTTTT. The encoded protein is CASSIVSVGTGELFF.

This clone was recorded a few times. This sequence joins TRBV11-2 and TRBJ1-5, with 7 nucleotides matching TRBD1. Germline values: CDR1 SGHAT, CDR2 FQNNGV. Trimming removed 5 bases from V and 3 bases from J; junction bases left unmatched: 4. The CDR3 extends over 14 amino acids. The chain's CDR3 is CASSRDRHNQPQHF. CDR3 bases: TGTGCCAGCAGCCGGGACAGACACAATCAGCCCCAGCATTTT. The whole variable domain, filled in from reference TRBV11-2 and TRBJ1-5, reads EAGVAQSPRYKIIEKRQSVAFWCNPISGHATLYWYQQILGQGPKLLIQFQNNGVVDDSQLPKDRFSAERLKGVDSTLKIQPAKLEDSAVYLCASSRDRHNQPQHFGDGTRLSIL.

This clone was recorded only once. This CDR3 is also generated by other DNA sequences in the sample. CDR3 nucleotides: TGCGCCAGCAGTGAAGGTGTCTACAATGAGCAGTTCTTC. This codes for CASSEGVYNEQFF. V is TRBV10-1 and J is TRBJ2-1, with unresolved D. Germline V CDR1 and CDR2: WNHNN, SYGVQD (reference sequence). The CDR3 extends over 13 amino acids. Deletions cut 3 bases from V and 3 bases from J, with 6 bases between.

The chain has TRBV30 and TRBJ2-7; D is unresolved. This CDR3 contains 13 residues. Germline V gene data show CDR1 as GTSNPN and CDR2 as SVGIG (reference sequence). With 2 bases removed from V and 1 base from J, the gap between germline ends came to 9 bases. The CDR3 region has the DNA TGTGCCTGGAGTAACGGGCTTTCCTACGAGCAGTACTTC. Encoded protein: CAWSNGLSYEQYF.